Listed below are T cell receptor beta chains from one sample, sequenced in a study of T cells in Graves' hyperthyroidism and ophthalmopathy. A single record per CDR3 protein comes from TCRdb applying MiXCR to the multiplex PCR reads. This repertoire shows 490,000 or so distinct CDR3 sequences, approximately 22% found once; its top ten account for roughly 49%. Material for sequencing was blood. The source of these receptors is a woman aged 65 to 85 with Graves' ophthalmopathy. CDR3s include the opening cysteine and the closing phenylalanine or tryptophan. A D gene is named only where the DNA matches it firmly. Clone size, where shown, is once, few, many, or a class for clones that have expanded.

j_call clone_size v_call d_call cdr3_nt cdr3_aa
TRBJ2-5 NA TRBV20-1 NA TGCAGTGCTAGAATGACCCCAGAGACCCAGTACTTC CSARMTPETQYF
TRBJ2-7 many TRBV6-5 TRBD1 TGTGCCAGCAGTTACCTCGGGACAGGGGGCAGTGAGCAGTACTTC CASSYLGTGGSEQYF
TRBJ2-5 once TRBV9 NA TGTGCCAGCAGCGTAGGAGCTGGGGGGGCGGGGGAGACCCAGTACTTC CASSVGAGGAGETQYF
TRBJ1-2 many TRBV28 NA TGTGCCAGCAGTTCCGGGATGAACTATGGCTACACCTTC CASSSGMNYGYTF
TRBJ1-5 NA TRBV28 NA TGTGCCAGCAGTTTACGGGGGGCCAATCAGCCCCAGCATTTT CASSLRGANQPQHF
TRBJ2-1 NA TRBV7-8 NA TGTGCCAGCAGCTTAGGAGGACGGTTAGGAGAGGAGCAGTTCTTC CASSLGGRLGEEQFF
TRBJ1-2 few TRBV10-3 TRBD1 TGTGCCATCAGTGGAAAAGGACAGGGGACTGTTGGCTACACCTTC CAISGKGQGTVGYTF
TRBJ1-5 NA TRBV28 TRBD1 TGTGCCAGCAGTTTCCGGACAGGTAAAAATCAGCCCCAGCATTTT CASSFRTGKNQPQHF
TRBJ1-6 few TRBV30 NA TGTGCCAAAGGTCGGGGGGGGAATTCACCCCTCCACTTT CAKGRGGNSPLHF
TRBJ1-2 many TRBV2 NA TGTGCCAGCAGCCTCGGACAGCTCTATGGCTACACCTTC CASSLGQLYGYTF
TRBJ2-2 few TRBV20-1 TRBD2 TGCAGTGCGGTAGCGGGAGGGTCCACCGGGGAGCTGTTTTTT CSAVAGGSTGELFF
TRBJ1-1 NA TRBV7-9 NA TGTGCCAGCAGCTTAGCGGGGGCCGTCCCTGAAGCTTTCTTT CASSLAGAVPEAFF
TRBJ2-3 few TRBV10-1 NA TGCGCCAGCAGTGAGGGTGGTCAGGGCACAGATACGCAGTATTTT CASSEGGQGTDTQYF
TRBJ2-5 many TRBV20-1 TRBD1 TGCAGTGGGACAGGGGGCGCGACCCAGTACTTC CSGTGGATQYF
TRBJ2-7 few TRBV14 NA TGTGCCAGCAGCCAAGTTGGTTCCTACGAGCAGTACTTC CASSQVGSYEQYF
TRBJ2-7 many TRBV28 NA TGTGCCAGCAGTTATAACACAGGTTACTACGAGCAGTACTTC CASSYNTGYYEQYF
TRBJ2-7 NA TRBV30 TRBD2 TGTGCCTGGACGGGAGGGAGGGCCAGCGAGCAGTACTTC CAWTGGRASEQYF
TRBJ2-1 many TRBV2 NA TGTGCCAGCAGTGAATTCCAGGGCTACAATGAGCAGTTCTTC CASSEFQGYNEQFF
TRBJ2-3 few TRBV6-1 TRBD2 TGTGCCAGCAGCTCCCCCAGGACTAGCGGGATGCTAGATACGCAGTATTTT CASSSPRTSGMLDTQYF
TRBJ1-1 many TRBV2 NA TGTGCCAGCAGTGTTTCCGGTCCGAACACTGAAGCTTTCTTT CASSVSGPNTEAFF
TRBJ1-1 NA TRBV30 NA TGTGCCTCGACCTGCGAAGCTTTCTTT CASTCEAFF
TRBJ1-6 NA TRBV2 TRBD1 TGTGCCAGCAGACAGGGGAGCTCCTATAATTCACCCCTCCACTTT CASRQGSSYNSPLHF
TRBJ2-3 NA TRBV20-1 TRBD2 TGCAGTGGGGGGAGGCACACGGGACTAGCGGGCGACACAGATACGCAGTATTTT CSGGRHTGLAGDTDTQYF
TRBJ1-5 NA TRBV25-1 NA TGTGCCAGCGCGGAGGTGGGCAATCAGCCCCAGCATTTT CASAEVGNQPQHF
TRBJ1-1 NA TRBV20-1 NA TGCAGTGTTCCCGGGAACACTGAAGCTTTCTTT CSVPGNTEAFF
TRBJ1-1 NA TRBV3-1 NA TGTGCCAGCAGCCAAGTAGAGGGGAACACTGAAGCTTTCTTT CASSQVEGNTEAFF
TRBJ2-5 many TRBV10-3 NA TGTGCCATCAGTCCCCAGGGAGATAGGAAGACCCAGTACTTC CAISPQGDRKTQYF